The clone carrying this T cell receptor beta chain came up many times. Its antigen is as yet unknown. The CDR3 extends over 13 amino acids. V lost 5 bases and J 6 bases, leaving 10 bases between the germline ends. The entry originates in a study of CD8 T cells in ankylosing spondylitis. Study-wide points: Matched synovial fluid from ankylosing spondylitis patients was reported to be enriched for disease-linked clones. Existing reports had already noted some motif variants in reactive arthritis synovial fluid and blood. Typical of ankylosing spondylitis blood, it appeared, was a TCR beta motif of roughly eight highly homologous variants.

TCR beta libraries were made by quantitative 5'-RACE with molecular barcodes. TCRdb processed the 5' RACE reads anew with MiXCR; each CDR3 protein has one entry. The sample carries over 450,000 distinct CDR3 sequences, roughly an eighth recorded once. This TCR was recovered from a male donor with ankylosing spondylitis. The chain recombines TRBV12-3 or TRBV12-4 with TRBJ2-2; TRBD2 might be the D (5 bases). Specimen: blood, either unsorted or a sorted T cell fraction (not recorded which). CDR3 residues: CASSPPGSGELFF. Written as DNA, the CDR3 is TGTGCCAGCAGTCCACCGGGGTCCGGGGAGCTGTTTTTT.